These 2 T cell receptor beta chains came from one sample sequenced in a study of beta chain features in type 1 diabetes (dated by TCRdb to the late 2010s). On the study overall, not on this receptor specifically: Type 1 diabetes patients showed a moderate but significant shortening of TCRB CDR3 length in all four CD4+ subsets.

These receptors lack a known antigen. The library was prepared using the immunoSEQ multiplex PCR assay. The entire isolated RNA was reverse transcribed using the High Capacity cDNA Reverse Transcription Kit, and thus expressed TCRB transcripts were sequenced. Drawn from immuneACCESS, this table holds only the in-frame rearrangements with V and J called that TCRdb kept. Clones are partly lost; checked studies trace under half to an unresolved V gene and leave the rest unexplained. Here the sample has 500,000 to 850,000 clones; around 15% occur a single time. The leading ten clones occupy less than 0.04% of the sample. The specimen sequenced was naive CD4+ T cells from blood. The meaning of the sample's cell subset or site label: true naive CD4+ T cells. The source of these receptors is a man between 18 and 29 years old with type 1 diabetes.

This clone was recorded a few times. The CDR3 nucleotides are TGCGCCAGCAGCTTGGCCGGACAGGGCAGCCAGCCCCAGCATTTT. This encodes CASSLAGQGSQPQHF. This chain connects TRBV5-1 to TRBJ1-5, with TRBD1 matching 8 bases. CDR3 length: 15 residues. J was trimmed by 7 bases and V by 0 bases; bases with no gene match: 6. Germline loops: CDR1 SGHRS, CDR2 YFSETQ.

This clone was observed a few times. This chain links TRBV29-1 with TRBJ2-5; no firm D call. The DNA end lines up better with TRBJ2-7; the J call may be wrong. From germline, CDR1 is SQVTM and CDR2 ANQGSEA. The CDR3 consists of 12 residues. The CDR3 protein is CSVEVQTYEQYF. CDR3 nucleotide sequence: TGCAGCGTTGAAGTACAAACCTACGAGCAGTACTTC.